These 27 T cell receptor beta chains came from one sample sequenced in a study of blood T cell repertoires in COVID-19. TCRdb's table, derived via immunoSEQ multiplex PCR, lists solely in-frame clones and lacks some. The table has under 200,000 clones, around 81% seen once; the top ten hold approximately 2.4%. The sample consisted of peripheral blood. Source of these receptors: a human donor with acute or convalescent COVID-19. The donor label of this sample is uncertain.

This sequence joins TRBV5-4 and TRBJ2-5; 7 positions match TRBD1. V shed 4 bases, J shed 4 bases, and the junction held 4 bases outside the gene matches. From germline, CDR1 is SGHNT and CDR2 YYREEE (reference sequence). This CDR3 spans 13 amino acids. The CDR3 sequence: CASSTGQRETQYF. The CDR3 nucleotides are TGTGCCAGCAGCACGGGACAGCGAGAGACCCAGTACTTC.

This chain's CDR3 is CASSSRTGDTEAFF. The CDR3 nucleotides are TGTGCCAGCAGCTCCCGGACAGGGGACACTGAAGCTTTCTTT. This chain links TRBV11-3 with TRBJ1-1, with 9 bases identical to TRBD1. The germline gives CDR1 SGHNT, CDR2 YENEEA. This CDR3 is 14 amino acids long. V lost 4 bases and J lost 3; bases outside the gene matches: 3.

DNA for the CDR3: TGTGCCAGCAGCTTAGAGGGACAGGGACCTGGCTACACCTTC. Translating it yields CASSLEGQGPGYTF. This chain uses TRBV11-2 with TRBJ1-2, with TRBD1 matching 9 bases. Germline-derived CDR1 and CDR2 are SGHAT and FQNNGV. This CDR3 is 14 amino acids long. The junction had 3 bases not matched to a gene; V was cut back by 0 bases and J by 7 bases.

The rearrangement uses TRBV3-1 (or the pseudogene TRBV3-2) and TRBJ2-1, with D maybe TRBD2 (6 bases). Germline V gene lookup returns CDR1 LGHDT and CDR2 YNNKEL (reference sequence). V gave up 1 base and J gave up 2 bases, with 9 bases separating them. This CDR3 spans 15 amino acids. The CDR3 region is CASSQGASAYNEQFF. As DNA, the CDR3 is TGTGCCAGCAGCCAAGGTGCTAGCGCCTACAATGAGCAGTTCTTC.

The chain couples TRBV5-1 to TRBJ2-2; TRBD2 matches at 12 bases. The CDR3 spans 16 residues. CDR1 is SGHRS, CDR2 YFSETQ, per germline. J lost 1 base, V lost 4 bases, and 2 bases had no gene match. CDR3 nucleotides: TGCGCCAGCAGCGTACTAGCGGGAGGGAACACCGGGGAGCTGTTTTTT. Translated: CASSVLAGGNTGELFF.

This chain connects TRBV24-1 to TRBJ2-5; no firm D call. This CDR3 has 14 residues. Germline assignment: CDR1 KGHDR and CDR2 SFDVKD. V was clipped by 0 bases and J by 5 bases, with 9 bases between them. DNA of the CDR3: TGTGCCACCAGTGATTTGCGGCCGAGGGAGACCCAGTACTTC. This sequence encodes CATSDLRPRETQYF.

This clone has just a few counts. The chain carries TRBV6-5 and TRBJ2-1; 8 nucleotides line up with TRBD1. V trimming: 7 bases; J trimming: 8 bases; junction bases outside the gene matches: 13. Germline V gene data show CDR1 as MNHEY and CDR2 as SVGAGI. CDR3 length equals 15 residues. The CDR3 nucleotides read TGTGCCAGCACCCTTACAGGGGGGTTTAGCGATGAGCAGTTCTTC. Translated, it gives CASTLTGGFSDEQFF.

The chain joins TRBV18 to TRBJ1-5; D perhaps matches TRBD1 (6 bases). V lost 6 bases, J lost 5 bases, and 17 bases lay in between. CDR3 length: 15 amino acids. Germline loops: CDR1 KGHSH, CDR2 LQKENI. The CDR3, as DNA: TGTGCCAGCTCCCGGCCAGGGGACGGATATCAGCCCCAGCATTTT. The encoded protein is CASSRPGDGYQPQHF.

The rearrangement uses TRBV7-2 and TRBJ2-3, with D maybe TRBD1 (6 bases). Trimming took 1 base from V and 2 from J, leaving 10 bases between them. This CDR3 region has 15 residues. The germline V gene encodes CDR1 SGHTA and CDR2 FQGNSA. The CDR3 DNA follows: TGTGCCAGCAGCTTAGATGGGGGCTACACAGATACGCAGTATTTT. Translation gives CASSLDGGYTDTQYF.

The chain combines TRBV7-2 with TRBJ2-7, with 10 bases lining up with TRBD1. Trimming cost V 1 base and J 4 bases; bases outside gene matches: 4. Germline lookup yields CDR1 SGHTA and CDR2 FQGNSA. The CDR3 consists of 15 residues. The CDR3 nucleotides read TGTGCCAGCAGCTTAGTTGGGGACAGGGGTTACGAGCAGTACTTC. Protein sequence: CASSLVGDRGYEQYF.

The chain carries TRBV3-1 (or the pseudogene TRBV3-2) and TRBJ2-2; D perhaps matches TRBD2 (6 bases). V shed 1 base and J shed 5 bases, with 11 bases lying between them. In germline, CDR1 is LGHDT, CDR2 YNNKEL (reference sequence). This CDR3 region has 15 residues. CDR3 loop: CASSQGRERTGELFF. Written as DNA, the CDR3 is TGTGCCAGCAGCCAAGGCCGGGAGCGGACCGGGGAGCTGTTTTTT.

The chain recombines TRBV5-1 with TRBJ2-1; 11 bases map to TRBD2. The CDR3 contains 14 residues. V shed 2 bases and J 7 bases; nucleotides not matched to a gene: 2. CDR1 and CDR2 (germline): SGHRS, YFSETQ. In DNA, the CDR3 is TGCGCCAGCAGCTTTAGCGGGGGGGAGAATGAGCAGTTCTTC. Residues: CASSFSGGENEQFF.

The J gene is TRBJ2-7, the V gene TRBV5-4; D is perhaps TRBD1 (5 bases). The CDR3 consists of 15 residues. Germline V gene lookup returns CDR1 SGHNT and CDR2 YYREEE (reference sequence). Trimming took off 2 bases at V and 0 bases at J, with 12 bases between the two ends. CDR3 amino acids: CASSFGAVDSYEQYF. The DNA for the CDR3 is TGTGCCAGCAGCTTTGGGGCCGTCGACTCCTACGAGCAGTACTTC. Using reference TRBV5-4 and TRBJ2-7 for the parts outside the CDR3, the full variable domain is ETGVTQSPTHLIKTRGQQVTLRCSSQSGHNTVSWYQQALGQGPQFIFQYYREEENGRGNFPPRFSGLQFPNYSSELNVNALELDDSALYLCASSFGAVDSYEQYFGPGTRLTVT.

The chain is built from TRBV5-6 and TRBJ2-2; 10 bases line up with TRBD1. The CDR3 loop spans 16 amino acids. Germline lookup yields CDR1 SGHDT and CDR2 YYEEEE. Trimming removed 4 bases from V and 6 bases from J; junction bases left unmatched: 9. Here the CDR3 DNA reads TGTGCCAGCAGCGCCATCGACAGGGGGCGCCCCGGGGAGCTGTTTTTT. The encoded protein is CASSAIDRGRPGELFF.

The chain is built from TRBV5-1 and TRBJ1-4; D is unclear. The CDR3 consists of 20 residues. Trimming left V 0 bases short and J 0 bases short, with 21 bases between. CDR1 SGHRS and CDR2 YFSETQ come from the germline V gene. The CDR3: CASSLVARSARLSTNEKLFF. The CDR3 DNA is TGCGCCAGCAGCTTGGTGGCCAGGTCGGCCCGTCTCTCAACTAATGAAAAACTGTTTTTT.

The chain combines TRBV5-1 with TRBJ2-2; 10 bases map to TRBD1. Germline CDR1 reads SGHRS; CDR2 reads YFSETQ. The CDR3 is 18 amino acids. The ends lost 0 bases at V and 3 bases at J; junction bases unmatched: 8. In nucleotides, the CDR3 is TGCGCCAGCAGCTTGGCGCGACAGGGGGCGCGGGACACCGGGGAGCTGTTTTTT. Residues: CASSLARQGARDTGELFF.

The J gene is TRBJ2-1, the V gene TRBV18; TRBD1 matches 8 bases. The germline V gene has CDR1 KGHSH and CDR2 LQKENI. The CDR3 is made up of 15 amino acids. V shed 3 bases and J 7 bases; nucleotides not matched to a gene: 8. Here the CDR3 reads CASSPQLQGANEQFF. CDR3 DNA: TGTGCCAGCTCACCCCAGCTCCAGGGGGCAAATGAGCAGTTCTTC. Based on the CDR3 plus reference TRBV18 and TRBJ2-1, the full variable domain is NAGVMQNPRHLVRRRGQEARLRCSPMKGHSHVYWYRQLPEEGLKFMVYLQKENIIDESGMPKERFSAEFPKEGPSILRIQQVVRGDSAAYFCASSPQLQGANEQFFGPGTRLTVL.

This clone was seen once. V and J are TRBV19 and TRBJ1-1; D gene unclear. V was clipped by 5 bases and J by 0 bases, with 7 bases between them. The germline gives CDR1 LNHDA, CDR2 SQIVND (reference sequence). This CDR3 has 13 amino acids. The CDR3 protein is CASSQQLNTEAFF. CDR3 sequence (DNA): TGTGCCAGTAGTCAACAGCTGAACACTGAAGCTTTCTTT.

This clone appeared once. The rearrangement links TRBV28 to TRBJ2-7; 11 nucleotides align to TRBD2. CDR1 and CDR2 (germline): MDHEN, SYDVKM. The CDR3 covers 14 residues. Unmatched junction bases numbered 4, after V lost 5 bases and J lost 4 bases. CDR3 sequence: CASSTSGSSYEQYF. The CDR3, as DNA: TGTGCCAGCAGTACTAGCGGGAGTTCGTACGAGCAGTACTTC.

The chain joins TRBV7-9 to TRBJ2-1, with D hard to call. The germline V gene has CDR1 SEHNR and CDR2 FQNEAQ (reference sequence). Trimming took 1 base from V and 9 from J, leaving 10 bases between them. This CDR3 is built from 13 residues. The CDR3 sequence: CASSLEGSGEQFF. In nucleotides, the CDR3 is TGTGCCAGCAGCTTAGAAGGTTCAGGTGAGCAGTTCTTC.

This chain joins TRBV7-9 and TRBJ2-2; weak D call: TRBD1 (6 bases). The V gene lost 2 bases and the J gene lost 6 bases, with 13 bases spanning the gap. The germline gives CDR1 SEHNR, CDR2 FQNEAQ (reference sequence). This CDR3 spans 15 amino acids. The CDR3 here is CASSLQGLQAGELFF. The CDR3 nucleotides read TGTGCCAGCAGCTTACAGGGGTTGCAAGCCGGGGAGCTGTTTTTT.

This CDR3 reads CASSQSGTGGTDTQYF. The CDR3 bases are TGCGCCAGCAGCCAGTCCGGGACAGGGGGCACAGATACGCAGTATTTT. The V and J genes are TRBV4-1 and TRBJ2-3; 10 nucleotides agree with TRBD1. The CDR3 extends over 16 amino acids. With V trimmed by 3 bases and J by 1 base, 4 bases remained unmatched. Per the germline V gene, CDR1 is MGHRA and CDR2 is YSYEKL.

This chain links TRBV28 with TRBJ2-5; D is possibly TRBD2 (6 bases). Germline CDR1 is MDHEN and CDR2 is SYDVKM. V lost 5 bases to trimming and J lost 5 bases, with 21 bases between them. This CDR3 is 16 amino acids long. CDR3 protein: CASSPPRGGAGETQYF. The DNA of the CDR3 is TGTGCCAGCAGTCCCCCCCGTGGCGGGGCCGGGGAGACCCAGTACTTC.

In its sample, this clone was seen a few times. The chain's CDR3 is CASSSHGLGLRANVLTF. The CDR3 DNA follows: TGTGCCAGCAGTTCCCACGGCCTAGGTCTGAGGGCCAACGTCCTGACTTTC. The chain links TRBV2 to TRBJ2-6; no reliable D call. CDR1 is SNHLY, CDR2 FYNNEI, per germline. CDR3 size: 17 residues. Trimming removed 5 bases at V and 5 bases at J, with 19 bases between. Combining the CDR3 with reference TRBV2 and TRBJ2-6 gives the whole variable domain EPEVTQTPSHQVTQMGQEVILRCVPISNHLYFYWYRQILGQKVEFLVSFYNNEISEKSEIFDDQFSVERPDGSNFTLKIRSTKLEDSAMYFCASSSHGLGLRANVLTFGAGSRLTVL.

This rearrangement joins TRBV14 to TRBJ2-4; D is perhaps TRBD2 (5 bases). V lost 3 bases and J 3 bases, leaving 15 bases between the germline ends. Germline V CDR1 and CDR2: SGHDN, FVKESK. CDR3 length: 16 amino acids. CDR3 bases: TGTGCCAGCAGCCATATTGGGCTAGGAGGCAAAAACATTCAGTACTTC. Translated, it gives CASSHIGLGGKNIQYF.

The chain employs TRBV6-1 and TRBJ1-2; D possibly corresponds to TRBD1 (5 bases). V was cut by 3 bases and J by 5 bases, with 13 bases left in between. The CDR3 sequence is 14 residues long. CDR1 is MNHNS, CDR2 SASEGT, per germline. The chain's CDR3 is CASSDRDRSYGYTF. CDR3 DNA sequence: TGTGCCAGCAGTGACAGGGATCGGTCATATGGCTACACCTTC.

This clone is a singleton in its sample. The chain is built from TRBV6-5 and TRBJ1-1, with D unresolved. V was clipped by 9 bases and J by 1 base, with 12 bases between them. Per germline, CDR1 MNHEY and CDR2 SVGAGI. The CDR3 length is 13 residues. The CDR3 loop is CASAAQENTEAFF. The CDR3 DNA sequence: TGTGCCAGTGCCGCCCAGGAGAACACTGAAGCTTTCTTT.